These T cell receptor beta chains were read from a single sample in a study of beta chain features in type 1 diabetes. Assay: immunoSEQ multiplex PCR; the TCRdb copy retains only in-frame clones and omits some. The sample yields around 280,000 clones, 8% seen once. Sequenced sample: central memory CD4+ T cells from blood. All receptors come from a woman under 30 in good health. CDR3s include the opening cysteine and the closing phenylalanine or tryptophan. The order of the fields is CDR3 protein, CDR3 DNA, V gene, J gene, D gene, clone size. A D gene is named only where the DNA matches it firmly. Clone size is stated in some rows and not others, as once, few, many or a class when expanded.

CDR3: CASSERTGSNSPLHF
DNA: TGTGCCAGCAGCGAAAGGACAGGGAGTAATTCACCCCTCCACTTT
V: TRBV9
J: TRBJ1-6
D: TRBD1
size: .

CDR3: CASTPEGEAFF
DNA: TGTGCCAGCACCCCCGAGGGTGAAGCTTTCTTT
V: TRBV5-6
J: TRBJ1-1
D: .
size: .

CDR3: CASSQWTVGGYTF
DNA: TGTGCCAGCAGCCAATGGACAGTCGGTGGCTACACCTTC
V: TRBV16
J: TRBJ1-2
D: .
size: many

CDR3: CASSYVWNTEAFF
DNA: TGTGCCAGCAGTTACGTATGGAACACTGAAGCTTTCTTT
V: TRBV6-5
J: TRBJ1-1
D: .
size: few

CDR3: CASSPLRGGNEQYF
DNA: TGTGCCAGCAGCCCCCTAAGGGGAGGGAACGAGCAGTACTTC
V: TRBV7-2
J: TRBJ2-7
D: TRBD2
size: few

CDR3: CASSLGAGPNTGELFF
DNA: TGCGCCAGCAGCTTGGGTGCAGGGCCGAACACCGGGGAGCTGTTTTTT
V: TRBV5-1
J: TRBJ2-2
D: .
size: .

CDR3: CASSQDRFRVREKLFF
DNA: TGCGCCAGCAGCCAAGATCGGTTCAGGGTGAGGGAAAAACTGTTTTTT
V: TRBV4-3
J: TRBJ1-4
D: .
size: few

CDR3: CASLRSGSTPVGYTF
DNA: TGTGCCAGTTTGCGGTCTGGGAGTACGCCGGTTGGCTACACCTTC
V: TRBV19
J: TRBJ1-2
D: .
size: few

CDR3: CASSQNPGDSPLHF
DNA: TGTGCCAGCAGTCAAAATCCAGGGGATTCACCCCTCCACTTT
V: TRBV7-2
J: TRBJ1-6
D: .
size: .

CDR3: CASSSGTSGRYEQYF
DNA: TGCGCCAGCAGCTCCGGGACTAGCGGGAGATACGAGCAGTACTTC
V: TRBV5-1
J: TRBJ2-7
D: TRBD2
size: many

CDR3: CAWRITGTKTQYF
DNA: TGTGCCTGGAGGATTACAGGGACGAAGACCCAGTACTTC
V: TRBV30
J: TRBJ2-5
D: .
size: .

CDR3: CASSHFGGQSNSPLHF
DNA: TGTGCCAGCAGCCATTTTGGGGGACAGTCCAATTCACCCCTCCACTTT
V: TRBV6-6
J: TRBJ1-6
D: TRBD1
size: once

CDR3: CASSLSSASSDEQFF
DNA: TGTGCCAGCAGCTTATCTTCGGCTAGTTCAGATGAGCAGTTCTTC
V: TRBV7-8
J: TRBJ2-1
D: .
size: .

CDR3: CASARGGVDQPQHF
DNA: TGTGCCAGCGCCAGGGGTGGGGTGGATCAGCCCCAGCATTTT
V: TRBV7-2
J: TRBJ1-5
D: .
size: few

CDR3: CASKRGVANTGELFF
DNA: TGTGCCAGCAAGAGGGGAGTGGCGAACACCGGGGAGCTGTTTTTT
V: TRBV6-6
J: TRBJ2-2
D: .
size: many

CDR3: CASRKLQIGNTEAFF
DNA: TGTGCCAGCAGAAAACTACAGATTGGGAACACTGAAGCTTTCTTT
V: TRBV6-6
J: TRBJ1-1
D: .
size: .

CDR3: CASSSSLNQPQHF
DNA: TGTGCCAGCAGTTCCAGCCTTAATCAGCCCCAGCATTTT
V: TRBV2
J: TRBJ1-5
D: .
size: few

CDR3: CASSQRRLASDTQYF
DNA: TGTGCCAGCAGTCAGAGAAGACTAGCATCGGATACGCAGTATTTT
V: TRBV27
J: TRBJ2-3
D: TRBD2
size: .

CDR3: CASSTPSSGGKHRETQYF
DNA: TGCGCCAGCAGCACCCCGTCTAGCGGGGGGAAGCACAGAGAGACCCAGTACTTC
V: TRBV4-1
J: TRBJ2-5
D: TRBD2
size: few

CDR3: CSVGGAPDEKLFF
DNA: TGCAGCGTTGGGGGGGCGCCTGACGAAAAACTGTTTTTT
V: TRBV29-1
J: TRBJ1-4
D: .
size: .

CDR3: CASSLLAPQFF
DNA: TGTGCCAGCAGCTTATTGGCTCCGCAGTTCTTC
V: TRBV7-2
J: TRBJ2-1
D: .
size: few

CDR3: CASSGMGVFTEAFF
DNA: TGTGCCAGCAGCGGAATGGGGGTATTCACTGAAGCTTTCTTT
V: TRBV9
J: TRBJ1-1
D: .
size: few

CDR3: CASSLVQGEAFF
DNA: TGTGCCAGCAGCTTAGTGCAGGGTGAAGCTTTCTTT
V: TRBV28
J: TRBJ1-1
D: .
size: few

CDR3: CAYKRGQETQYF
DNA: TGTGCCTATAAGAGGGGGCAAGAGACCCAGTACTTC
V: TRBV30
J: TRBJ2-5
D: .
size: few

CDR3: CASRVGTENEKLFF
DNA: TGTGCCAGCAGGGTGGGGACAGAGAATGAAAAACTGTTTTTT
V: TRBV2
J: TRBJ1-4
D: TRBD1
size: .

CDR3: CATRRRGTMNTEAFF
DNA: TGTGCCACCCGGAGGCGGGGAACCATGAACACTGAAGCTTTCTTT
V: TRBV15
J: TRBJ1-1
D: .
size: .

CDR3: CAAADSSGGNTIYF
DNA: TGTGCCGCAGCAGACTCCTCGGGCGGAAACACCATATATTTT
V: TRBV30
J: TRBJ1-3
D: .
size: few

CDR3: CASSSAQQGNGYTF
DNA: TGCGCCAGCAGCTCGGCCCAGCAGGGGAACGGCTACACCTTC
V: TRBV5-1
J: TRBJ1-2
D: .
size: few

CDR3: CASSPPTGTGSGNTIYF
DNA: TGTGCCAGCTCACCCCCGACAGGGACGGGCTCTGGAAACACCATATATTTT
V: TRBV18
J: TRBJ1-3
D: TRBD1
size: .

CDR3: CASLLRGLNTGELFF
DNA: TGTGCCAGTCTTCTCCGGGGGCTGAACACCGGGGAGCTGTTTTTT
V: TRBV19
J: TRBJ2-2
D: .
size: .

CDR3: CASSSDRGAIYEQYF
DNA: TGTGCCAGCAGCTCCGACAGGGGAGCAATCTACGAGCAGTACTTC
V: TRBV6-5
J: TRBJ2-7
D: TRBD1
size: many

CDR3: CASSRTGSGANVLTF
DNA: TGTGCCAGCAGCCGGACAGGGTCTGGGGCCAACGTCCTGACTTTC
V: TRBV7-3
J: TRBJ2-6
D: TRBD1
size: few

CDR3: CASSLNTGQGGYTF
DNA: TGTGCCAGCAGTTTAAACACAGGGCAAGGTGGCTACACCTTC
V: TRBV27
J: TRBJ1-2
D: .
size: few

CDR3: CASSSDSEADTQYF
DNA: TGCGCCAGCAGTTCGGATAGCGAGGCAGATACGCAGTATTTT
V: TRBV5-1
J: TRBJ2-3
D: .
size: few

CDR3: CATSRPRQGGNTEAFF
DNA: TGTGCCACCAGCAGACCCCGTCAGGGTGGCAACACTGAAGCTTTCTTT
V: TRBV15
J: TRBJ1-1
D: .
size: few

CDR3: CATGRGVAGTYEQYF
DNA: TGTGCCACGGGAAGGGGGGTAGCGGGAACCTACGAGCAGTACTTC
V: TRBV2
J: TRBJ2-7
D: TRBD2
size: many